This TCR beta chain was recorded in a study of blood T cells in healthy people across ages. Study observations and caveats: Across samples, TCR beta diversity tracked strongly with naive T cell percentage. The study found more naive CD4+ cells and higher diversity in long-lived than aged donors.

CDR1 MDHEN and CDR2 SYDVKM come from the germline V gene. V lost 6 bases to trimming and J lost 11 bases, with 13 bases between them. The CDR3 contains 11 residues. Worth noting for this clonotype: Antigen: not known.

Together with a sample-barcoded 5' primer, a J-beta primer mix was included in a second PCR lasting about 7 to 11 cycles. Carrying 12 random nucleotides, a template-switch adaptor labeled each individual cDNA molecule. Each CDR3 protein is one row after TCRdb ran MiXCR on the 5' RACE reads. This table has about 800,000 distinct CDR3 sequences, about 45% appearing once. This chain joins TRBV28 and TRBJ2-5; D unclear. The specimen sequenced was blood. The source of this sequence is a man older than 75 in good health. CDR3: CASSTEWLQYF. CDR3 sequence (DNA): TGTGCCAGCAGCACGGAGTGGTTGCAGTACTTC.